The next 8 T cell receptor beta chains were all read from a single sample in a study of identical twins. In TCRdb, the 5' RACE reads were re-called with MiXCR into one record per CDR3 protein. The sample has 510,000 or so distinct CDR3 sequences; nearly 15% are singletons. These data were likewise used in another study, on yellow fever vaccine responses in identical twins.

The sequencing input was CD4+ T cells sorted from blood. These receptors were taken from a young woman in good health.

V usage is TRBV15 and J usage is TRBJ2-3; unclear D gene. The V end was cut by 5 bases, the J end by 5 bases, with 8 bases between. The CDR3 has 12 amino acids. Germline CDR1 reads LNHNV; CDR2 reads YYDKDF (reference sequence). The CDR3 here is CATSPHGDTQYF. CDR3 sequence (DNA): TGTGCCACCAGCCCACACGGAGATACGCAGTATTTT.

V gene TRBV6-5 combines with J gene TRBJ2-7; D not certain. The CDR3 covers 13 residues. Germline V gives CDR1 MNHEY, CDR2 SVGAGI. With 2 bases removed from V and 2 bases from J, the gap between germline ends came to 7 bases. The CDR3, as DNA: TGTGCCAGCAGTTACGGCTACCCCTACGAGCAGTACTTC. Translated, it gives CASSYGYPYEQYF.

The chain has TRBV5-5 and TRBJ1-2, with unresolved D. V dropped 0 bases and J dropped 4 bases, with 13 bases sitting between them. The CDR3 contains 15 residues. Per the germline V gene, CDR1 is SGHKS and CDR2 is YYEKEE (reference sequence). The CDR3 coding sequence is TGTGCCAGCAGCTTGGCTATGGGTTCTGCCTATGGCTACACCTTC. Protein product: CASSLAMGSAYGYTF.

The V gene is TRBV12-3 or TRBV12-4, the J gene TRBJ1-5, with a tentative D call TRBD1 (5 bases). The V gene lost 3 bases and the J gene lost 5 bases, with 14 bases spanning the gap. The CDR3 totals 15 residues. DNA for the CDR3: TGTGCCAGCAGTTTTGGTGGGGCAGGTGATCAGCCCCAGCATTTT. It yields the protein CASSFGGAGDQPQHF.

This chain connects TRBV4-2 to TRBJ2-3; D is perhaps TRBD2 (6 bases). The length of the CDR3 is 16 residues. Germline V gene data show CDR1 as LGHNA and CDR2 as YNFKEQ. Trimming cost V 0 bases and J 5 bases, with 15 bases left between them. CDR3 protein: CASSQDARGAGDTQYF. The CDR3 coding sequence is TGTGCCAGCAGCCAAGATGCCCGCGGGGCGGGAGATACGCAGTATTTT.

This chain joins TRBV7-9 and TRBJ1-2, with 7 bases matching TRBD1. Germline V CDR1 and CDR2: SEHNR, FQNEAQ (reference sequence). The CDR3 length is 12 residues. V gave up 4 bases and J gave up 6 bases; unmatched junction bases: 2. CDR3 sequence (DNA): TGTGCCAGCAGCTCACAGGGGAATGGCTACACCTTC. It codes for CASSSQGNGYTF.

A few counts support this clonotype. The chain couples TRBV18 to TRBJ2-3; tentative D call: TRBD1 (6 bases). This CDR3 spans 16 amino acids. The V and J ends lost 2 bases and 3 bases respectively, with 15 bases between them. CDR1 and CDR2 from the germline V gene are KGHSH and LQKENI. This CDR3 reads CASSPTKGVITDTQYF. The CDR3 coding sequence is TGTGCCAGCTCACCAACGAAGGGGGTCATTACAGATACGCAGTATTTT.

In its sample, this clonotype was seen a few times. The V call is TRBV7-8, the J call TRBJ2-2; TRBD1 matches at 11 bases. V lost 6 bases and J lost 7; bases outside the gene matches: 7. The CDR3 has 15 amino acids. Looked up from germline, CDR1 is SGHVS and CDR2 is FQNEAQ. The CDR3, as DNA: TGTGCCAGCAGAACAGGACAGGGGGCGGTCGGGGAGCTGTTTTTT. This codes for CASRTGQGAVGELFF.